What follows is one T cell receptor beta chain and its context. The germline gives CDR1 SGDLS, CDR2 YYNGEE. The J segment lost 10 bases and the V segment lost 0 bases, leaving 6 bases of the junction unmatched. This CDR3 comprises 14 residues. These data come from a study of blood T cell repertoires in COVID-19. Overall study context: PBMCs, B-cell-depleted T cells, or T cells were the source of the cDNA or gDNA that made up the material.

Libraries were prepared by immunoSEQ multiplex PCR; TCRdb keeps only in-frame clonotypes and omits some of them. There are approximately 320,000 clones in the sample; 87% occur only once, and 8.5% to 10% lies in the top ten. This study enrolled people aged about 18 to 100 from about two dozen US geographic areas. The TCR was taken from a woman under 30 who had recovered from COVID-19. V is TRBV9 and J is TRBJ2-1; TRBD2 matches 8 bases. The specimen sequenced was PBMCs or T cells enriched from blood (not recorded which). DNA of the CDR3: TGTGCCAGCAGCGTAGTGATTAGCGGGGCCGAGCAGTTCTTC. Translation gives CASSVVISGAEQFF.